A selection of T cell receptor beta chains follows, all from one sample in a study of T cell changes during pregnancy in multiple sclerosis. Produced via immunoSEQ multiplex PCR; TCRdb's table is partial and in-frame only. The sample consists of around 61,000 clones, 70% to 90% of them appearing once. Source: peripheral blood, taken in the first trimester of pregnancy. These receptors all stem from a female donor in good health, enrolled as a control in a pregnancy study. Both conserved end residues are part of each CDR3. The order of the fields is J gene, D gene, V gene, CDR3 protein. The D gene is left open where the match is weak.

TRBJ2-5	TRBD1	TRBV5-4	CASSRKTGKETQYF
TRBJ1-6	-	TRBV11-2	CASSLFRGTNSPLHF
TRBJ1-1	-	TRBV6-4	CASSVRGDTEAFF
TRBJ2-5	TRBD2	TRBV19	CASSIFAGLAGGPAGETQYF
TRBJ2-3	TRBD2	TRBV5-1	CASSLASGGADTQYF
TRBJ2-2	TRBD2	TRBV19	CASSIQRGFGGELFF
TRBJ1-2	-	TRBV14	CASSHPTQGFGYTF
TRBJ2-5	TRBD2	TRBV6-1	CAILTSGDETQYF
TRBJ1-5	-	TRBV19	CASSMIVQGGYQPQHF
TRBJ1-2	-	TRBV30	CAWSGGQEGGYTF
TRBJ2-3	TRBD2	TRBV7-3	CASSSSGGITDTQYF
TRBJ2-2	TRBD2	TRBV7-3	CASSLGLAGSTGELFF
TRBJ1-5	-	TRBV7-8	CASSLVGVDQPQHF
TRBJ1-4	TRBD1	TRBV5-4	CASSSGGQNEKLFF
TRBJ1-5	-	TRBV10-3	CAIREDSSNQPQHF
TRBJ1-1	-	TRBV6-5	CASSYTTGITEAFF
TRBJ1-2	TRBD1	TRBV11-1	CASSHLGQLYGYTF
TRBJ1-1	TRBD1	TRBV19	CASSTDLLTGGEAFF
TRBJ1-2	-	TRBV7-2	CASSYRIQSNGYTF
TRBJ1-2	TRBD1	TRBV5-1	CASSLEGTGEGYGYTF
TRBJ1-2	-	TRBV7-8	CASSLVYGQNLKGVYTF
TRBJ1-6	-	TRBV7-2	CAISRMDSDNSPLHF
TRBJ2-3	TRBD2	TRBV7-2	CASSLIAGDTDTQYF
TRBJ1-6	-	TRBV2	CASTQTNINSPLHF
TRBJ1-1	TRBD1	TRBV5-1	CASSLYGRGDTEAFF
TRBJ1-3	-	TRBV7-3	CASSLQGSSGNTIYF
TRBJ2-1	TRBD2	TRBV19	CASSFASGGAREQFF
TRBJ2-7	TRBD1	TRBV4-1	CASSQAGQAYEQYF